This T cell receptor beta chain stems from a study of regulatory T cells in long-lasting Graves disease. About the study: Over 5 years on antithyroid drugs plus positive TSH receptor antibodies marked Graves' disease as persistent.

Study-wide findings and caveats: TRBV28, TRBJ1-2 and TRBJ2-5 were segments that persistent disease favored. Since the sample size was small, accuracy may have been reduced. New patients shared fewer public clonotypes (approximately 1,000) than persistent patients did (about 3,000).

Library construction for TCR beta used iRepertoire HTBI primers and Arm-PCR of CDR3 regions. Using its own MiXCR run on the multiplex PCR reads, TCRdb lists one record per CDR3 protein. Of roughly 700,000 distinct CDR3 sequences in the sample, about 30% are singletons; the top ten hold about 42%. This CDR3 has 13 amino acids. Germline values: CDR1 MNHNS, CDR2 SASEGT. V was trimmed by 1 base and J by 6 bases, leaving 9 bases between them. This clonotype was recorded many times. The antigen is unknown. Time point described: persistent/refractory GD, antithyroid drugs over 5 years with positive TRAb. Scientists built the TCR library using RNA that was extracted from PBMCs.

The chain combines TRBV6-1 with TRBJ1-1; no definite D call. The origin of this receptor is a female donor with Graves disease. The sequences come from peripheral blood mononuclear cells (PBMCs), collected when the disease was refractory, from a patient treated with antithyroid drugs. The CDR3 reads CASSEVTRAEAFF. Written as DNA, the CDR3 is TGTGCCAGCAGTGAAGTGACGCGCGCTGAAGCTTTCTTT.